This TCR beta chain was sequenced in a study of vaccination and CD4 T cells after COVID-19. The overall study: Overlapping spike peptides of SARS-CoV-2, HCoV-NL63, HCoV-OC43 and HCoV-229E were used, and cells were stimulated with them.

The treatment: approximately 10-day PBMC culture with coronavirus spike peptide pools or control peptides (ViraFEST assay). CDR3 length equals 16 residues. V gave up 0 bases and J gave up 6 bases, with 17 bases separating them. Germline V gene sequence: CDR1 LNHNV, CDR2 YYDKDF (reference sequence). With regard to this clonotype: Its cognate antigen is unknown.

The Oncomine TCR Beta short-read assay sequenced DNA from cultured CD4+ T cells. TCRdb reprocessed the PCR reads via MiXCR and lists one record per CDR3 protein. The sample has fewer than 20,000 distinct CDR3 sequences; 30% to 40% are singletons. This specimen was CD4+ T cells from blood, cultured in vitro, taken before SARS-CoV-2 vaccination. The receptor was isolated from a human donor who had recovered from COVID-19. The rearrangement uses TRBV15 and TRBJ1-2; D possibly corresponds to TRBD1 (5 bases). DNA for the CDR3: TGTGCCACCAGCAGAGATCTACATGGGGCGGGGGATGGCTACACCTTC. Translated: CATSRDLHGAGDGYTF.